A single sample is the source of the 11 T cell receptor beta chains below, sequenced in a study of blood T cell repertoires in COVID-19 (dated by TCRdb to the early 2020s). The library relied on the immunoSEQ multiplex PCR assay. Not all clones reach the TCRdb copy of this immuneACCESS table, which keeps in-frame sequences only. Checked studies attribute under half of the gap to unresolved V genes and leave the rest unexplained. This sample lists fewer than 250,000 clones; about 82% were detected once. Around 2.1% of the sample belongs to the ten largest clones. Material for sequencing was PBMCs or T cells enriched from blood (not recorded which). All receptors derive from a woman between 50 and 59 years old who had recovered from COVID-19.

V usage is TRBV6-2 or TRBV6-3 and J usage is TRBJ2-7; 7 bases agree with TRBD2. J gave up 3 bases and V 5 bases, and 4 bases lay outside the gene matches. In germline, CDR1 is MNHEY, CDR2 SVGEGT. The CDR3 loop spans 13 amino acids. The CDR3 bases are TGTGCCAGCAGTCCGCGGGAGTACTACGAGCAGTACTTC. It translates to CASSPREYYEQYF.

The chain uses TRBV24-1 and TRBJ2-5; 12 nucleotides align to TRBD2. The CDR3 covers 15 residues. CDR1 KGHDR and CDR2 SFDVKD come from the germline V gene. Unmatched junction bases numbered 7, after V lost 5 bases and J lost 7 bases. The CDR3 sequence: CATSATSGRLGTQYF. The DNA for the CDR3 is TGTGCCACCAGTGCCACTAGCGGGAGGCTGGGGACCCAGTACTTC.

This clone was seen just once. The gene calls are TRBV18 and TRBJ1-1, with no clear D. Germline V gene data show CDR1 as KGHSH and CDR2 as LQKENI. The CDR3 contains 13 residues. V was pared by 5 bases and J by 3 bases, with 10 bases between. The CDR3 bases are TGTGCCAGCTCAAAGAGTTACGACACTGAAGCTTTCTTT. Its translation is CASSKSYDTEAFF.

In this sample, this clone turned up once. The chain has TRBV7-9 and TRBJ1-4, with D unresolved. CDR3 length equals 15 residues. With 5 bases removed from V and 8 bases from J, the gap between germline ends came to 18 bases. Germline values: CDR1 SEHNR, CDR2 FQNEAQ (reference sequence). The CDR3 here is CASSLRALREEKLFF. The CDR3 DNA reads TGTGCCAGCAGCCTCCGTGCTCTCCGAGAAGAAAAACTGTTTTTT.

This clone was counted at least ten times. V gene TRBV28 combines with J gene TRBJ2-1, with 7 bases that match TRBD2. Germline CDR1 MDHEN, CDR2 SYDVKM. CDR3 length equals 21 residues. With V trimmed by 2 bases and J by 0 bases, 19 bases remained unmatched. CDR3 sequence reads: CASSLLLGGRAPFSSYNEQFF. CDR3 in DNA: TGTGCCAGCAGTTTACTTCTGGGTGGGAGGGCCCCCTTTAGCTCCTACAATGAGCAGTTCTTC.

The genes are TRBV19 and TRBJ2-3; 8 nucleotides line up with TRBD2. The CDR3 is 15 amino acids. CDR1 is LNHDA, CDR2 SQIVND, per germline (reference sequence). The junction had 9 bases not matched to a gene; V was cut back by 7 bases and J by 3 bases. The CDR3 loop reads CASTLRGARTDTQYF. The CDR3 DNA is TGTGCCAGTACCCTGCGGGGGGCCCGGACAGATACGCAGTATTTT.

The V gene is TRBV7-9, the J gene TRBJ1-1; D gene uncertain. There are 15 residues in the CDR3. V lost 5 bases and J lost 4, with 17 bases in between. Germline V gives CDR1 SEHNR, CDR2 FQNEAQ (reference sequence). In DNA, the CDR3 is TGTGCCAGCAGCCAACTCGGGAGGTTTAGCACTGAAGCTTTCTTT. Its protein is CASSQLGRFSTEAFF.

This clone turned up a few times. The rearrangement uses TRBV7-9 and TRBJ1-5; weak D call: TRBD1 (6 bases). The germline V gene encodes CDR1 SEHNR and CDR2 FQNEAQ (reference sequence). The V gene lost 1 base and the J gene lost 7 bases, with 17 bases spanning the gap. CDR3 size: 16 residues. CDR3 sequence (DNA): TGTGCCAGCAGCTTAGTCGGATCAGGGGTAAACCAGCCCCAGCATTTT. Translation: CASSLVGSGVNQPQHF.

The J gene is TRBJ2-1, the V gene TRBV19; 7 bases line up with TRBD2. The CDR3 has 15 amino acids. Germline lookup yields CDR1 LNHDA and CDR2 SQIVND (reference sequence). V lost 4 bases to trimming and J lost 5 bases; unmatched junction nucleotides: 8. CDR3 bases: TGTGCCAGTAGTACCTCTAGCGGCCCACACAATGAGCAGTTCTTC. The encoded protein is CASSTSSGPHNEQFF. Based on the CDR3 plus reference TRBV19 and TRBJ2-1, the full variable domain is DGGITQSPKYLFRKEGQNVTLSCEQNLNHDAMYWYRQDPGQGLRLIYYSQIVNDFQKGDIAEGYSVSREKKESFPLTVTSAQKNPTAFYLCASSTSSGPHNEQFFGPGTRLTVL.

The rearrangement uses TRBV27 and TRBJ1-1; D ambiguous. The V end lost 3 bases, the J end lost 1 base, and 9 bases lay between the germline ends. Germline V CDR1 and CDR2: MNHEY, SMNVEV (reference sequence). The CDR3 totals 14 residues. The CDR3: CASSFWAKNTEAFF. The CDR3, as DNA: TGTGCCAGCAGTTTTTGGGCGAAGAACACTGAAGCTTTCTTT.

V and J are TRBV27 and TRBJ2-1; no definite D call. The CDR3 contains 15 residues. V gave up 6 bases and J gave up 4 bases, with 16 bases separating them. CDR1 and CDR2 (germline): MNHEY, SMNVEV (reference sequence). DNA for the CDR3: TGTGCCAGCAGCCGCTCTACCCCCTCTTACAATGAGCAGTTCTTC. Its translation is CASSRSTPSYNEQFF.